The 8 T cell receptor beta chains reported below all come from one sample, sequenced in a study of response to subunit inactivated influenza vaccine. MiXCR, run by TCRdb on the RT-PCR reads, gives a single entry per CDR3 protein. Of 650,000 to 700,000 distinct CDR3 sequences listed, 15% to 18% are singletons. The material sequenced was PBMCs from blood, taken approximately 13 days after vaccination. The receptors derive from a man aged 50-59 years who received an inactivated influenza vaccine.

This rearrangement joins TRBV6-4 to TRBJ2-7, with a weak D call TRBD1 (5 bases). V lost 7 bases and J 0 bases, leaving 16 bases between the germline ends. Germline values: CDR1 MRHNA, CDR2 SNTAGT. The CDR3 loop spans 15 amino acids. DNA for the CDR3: TGTGCCAGCACCTCCAGGGCCACCAGCTCCTACGAGCAGTACTTC. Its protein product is CASTSRATSSYEQYF.

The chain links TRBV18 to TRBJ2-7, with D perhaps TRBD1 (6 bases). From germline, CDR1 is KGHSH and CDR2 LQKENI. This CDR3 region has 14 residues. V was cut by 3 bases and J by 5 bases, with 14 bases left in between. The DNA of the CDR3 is TGTGCCAGCTCACCCGGGTTTGCAGGGGACGAGCAGTACTTC. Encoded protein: CASSPGFAGDEQYF.

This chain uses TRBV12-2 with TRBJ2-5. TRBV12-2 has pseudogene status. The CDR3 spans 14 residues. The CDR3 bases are TGTGCAAGTCGCCATCACAGAGAACAAGAGACCCAGTACTTC. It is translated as CASRHHREQETQYF.

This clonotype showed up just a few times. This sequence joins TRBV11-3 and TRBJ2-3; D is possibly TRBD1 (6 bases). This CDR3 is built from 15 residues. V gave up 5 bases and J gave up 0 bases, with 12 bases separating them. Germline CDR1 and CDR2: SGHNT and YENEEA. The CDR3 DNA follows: TGTGCCAGCAGCCGAGGACAGTCTAGCACAGATACGCAGTATTTT. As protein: CASSRGQSSTDTQYF.

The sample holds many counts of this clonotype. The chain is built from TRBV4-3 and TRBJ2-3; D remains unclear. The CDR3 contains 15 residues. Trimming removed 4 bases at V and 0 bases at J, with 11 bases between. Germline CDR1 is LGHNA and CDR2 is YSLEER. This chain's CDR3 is CASSLIAGSTDTQYF. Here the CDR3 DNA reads TGCGCCAGCAGCCTAATAGCAGGTAGCACAGATACGCAGTATTTT.

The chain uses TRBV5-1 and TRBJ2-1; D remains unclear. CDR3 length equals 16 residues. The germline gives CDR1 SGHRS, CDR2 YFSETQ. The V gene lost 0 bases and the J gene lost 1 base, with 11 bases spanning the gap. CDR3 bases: TGCGCCAGCAGCTTGGAACAGAGAGAATCCTACAATGAGCAGTTCTTC. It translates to CASSLEQRESYNEQFF.

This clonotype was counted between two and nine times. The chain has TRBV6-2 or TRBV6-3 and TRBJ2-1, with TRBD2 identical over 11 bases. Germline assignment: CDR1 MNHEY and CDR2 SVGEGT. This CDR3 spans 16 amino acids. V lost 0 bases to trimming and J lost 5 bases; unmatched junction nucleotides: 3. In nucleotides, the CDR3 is TGTGCCAGCAGTTACTCGATGGGACTAGCGGACAATGAGCAGTTCTTC. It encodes CASSYSMGLADNEQFF.

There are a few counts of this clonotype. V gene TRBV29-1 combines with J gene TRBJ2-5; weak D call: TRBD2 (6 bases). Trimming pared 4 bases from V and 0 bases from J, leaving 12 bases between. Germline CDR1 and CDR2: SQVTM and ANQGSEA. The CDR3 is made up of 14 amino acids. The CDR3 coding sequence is TGCAGCGTTGTTTATGGGGGGTACCAAGAGACCCAGTACTTC. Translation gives CSVVYGGYQETQYF.